The next 20 T cell receptor beta chains were all read from a single sample in a study of shared clonotypes between healthy human individuals. TCRdb's copy holds only in-frame clones and misses some; the assay was immunoSEQ multiplex PCR. Of 2 million to 2.5 million clones listed, 85% to 95% are singletons. Sequencing input: naive CD4+ T cells from PBMCs. Subset in this sample: CD45RA+ positively selected. The origin of the receptors is a man between 18 and 29 years old in good health. Some clones in this sample may be carry-over from other donors' samples.

The chain recombines TRBV7-9 with TRBJ2-2; 7 bases fit TRBD2. The CDR3 extends over 17 amino acids. Per the germline V gene, CDR1 is SEHNR and CDR2 is FQNEAQ (reference sequence). The V gene end was trimmed by 5 bases and the J gene end by 8 bases; junction bases not matched to a gene: 17. The DNA of the CDR3 is TGTGCCAGCAGCCTGAAGACGGGAGGATTGGGTCTAGGGGAGCTGTTTTTT. This translates into CASSLKTGGLGLGELFF. The whole variable domain, remainder taken from reference TRBV7-9 and TRBJ2-2, is DTGVSQNPRHKITKRGQNVTFRCDPISEHNRLYWYRQTLGQGPEFLTYFQNEAQLEKSRLLSDRFSAERPKGSFSTLEIQRTEQGDSAMYLCASSLKTGGLGLGELFFGEGSRLTVL.

The rearrangement uses TRBV5-1 and TRBJ2-5; TRBD2 matches at 12 bases. This CDR3 comprises 15 residues. With V trimmed by 3 bases and J by 14 bases, 14 bases remained unmatched. CDR1 and CDR2 (germline): SGHRS, YFSETQ. This CDR3 is CASSSRQGLAGSSYF. In DNA form, the CDR3 reads TGCGCCAGCAGCTCCCGCCAGGGACTAGCGGGCTCCTCATACTTC. Complete variable domain (other parts from reference TRBV5-1 and TRBJ2-5): KAGVTQTPRYLIKTRGQQVTLSCSPISGHRSVSWYQQTPGQGLQFLFEYFSETQRNKGNFPGRFSGRQFSNSRSEMNVSTLELGDSALYLCASSSRQGLAGSSYFGPGTRLLVL.

About this clone: Other DNA sequences in the sample encode the same CDR3. V usage is TRBV6-5 and J usage is TRBJ2-7; TRBD1 agrees at 7 bases. Trimming removed 3 bases from V and 2 bases from J; junction bases left unmatched: 7. This CDR3 comprises 15 residues. CDR1 and CDR2 from the germline V gene are MNHEY and SVGAGI. The CDR3 here is CASSYSRTGAYEQYF. The CDR3 DNA sequence: TGTGCCAGCAGTTATTCACGGACAGGAGCCTACGAGCAGTACTTC.

The chain joins TRBV7-3 to TRBJ2-1, with 15 bases that match TRBD2. The trim removed 2 bases at V and 6 bases at J, leaving 5 bases unmatched. Germline CDR1 SGHTA, CDR2 FQGTGA. This CDR3 comprises 17 residues. CDR3 nucleotide sequence: TGTGCCAGCAGCTTAGGGACTAGCGGGAGGAGGGTCAATGAGCAGTTCTTC. This encodes CASSLGTSGRRVNEQFF.

This clone was observed a handful of times. V and J are TRBV5-1 and TRBJ1-2, with D possibly matching TRBD1 (5 bases). Germline CDR1 SGHRS, CDR2 YFSETQ. CDR3 length: 14 residues. Deletions cut 4 bases from V and 9 bases from J, with 19 bases between. CDR3 sequence (DNA): TGCGCCAGCAGCCACACCGCGGGGCCCGAGAGCTACACCTTC. Amino acids: CASSHTAGPESYTF.

This clone was seen just once. In DNA, the CDR3 is TGTGCCAGCAGTTTGGTGAGGGGACACCTCCTGAACACTGAAGCTTTCTTT. Amino acids: CASSLVRGHLLNTEAFF. This sequence joins TRBV28 and TRBJ1-1, with D possibly matching TRBD1 (6 bases). Looked up from germline, CDR1 is MDHEN and CDR2 is SYDVKM. This CDR3 is 17 amino acids long. Trimming pared 3 bases from V and 0 bases from J, leaving 17 bases between.

Points on this clone: Other DNA sequences of this sample code for an identical CDR3. This chain uses TRBV7-3 with TRBJ2-3; the match to TRBD2 covers 10 bases. Germline trimming cut 2 bases from V and 3 bases from J; bases unmatched to any gene: 2. Germline V gives CDR1 SGHTA, CDR2 FQGTGA. The CDR3 spans 15 residues. The CDR3 loop is CASSLASGRTDTQYF. CDR3 DNA: TGTGCCAGCAGCTTAGCTAGCGGGAGAACAGATACGCAGTATTTT.

The rearrangement uses TRBV28 and TRBJ2-3, with 9 bases matching TRBD2. Germline assignment: CDR1 MDHEN and CDR2 SYDVKM. This CDR3 region has 15 residues. The J segment lost 3 bases and the V segment lost 5 bases, leaving 6 bases of the junction unmatched. The CDR3: CASSQGLARTDTQYF. The CDR3 DNA reads as TGTGCCAGCAGTCAGGGACTAGCTCGGACAGATACGCAGTATTTT. The whole variable domain, filled in from reference TRBV28 and TRBJ2-3, reads DVKVTQSSRYLVKRTGEKVFLECVQDMDHENMFWYRQDPGLGLRLIYFSYDVKMKEKGDIPEGYSVSREKKERFSLILESASTNQTSMYLCASSQGLARTDTQYFGPGTRLTVL.

This sequence joins TRBV28 and TRBJ2-7; the match to TRBD2 covers 7 bases. This CDR3 spans 14 amino acids. J lost 3 bases, V lost 6 bases, and 8 bases had no gene match. The germline CDR1 and CDR2 sequences are MDHEN and SYDVKM. In DNA, the CDR3 is TGTGCCAGCAGGCCGGGACCGGGAGGCTACGAGCAGTACTTC. This gives the protein CASRPGPGGYEQYF.

Turning to this clone: Different DNA sequences within this sample yield the same CDR3. This chain joins TRBV5-1 and TRBJ2-5, with 9 bases fitting TRBD2. The CDR3 extends over 14 amino acids. V lost 4 bases, J lost 2 bases, and 3 bases stayed unmatched. From germline, CDR1 is SGHRS and CDR2 YFSETQ. The CDR3 here is CASSLTSGQETQYF. CDR3 DNA: TGCGCCAGCAGCCTGACTAGCGGTCAAGAGACCCAGTACTTC. Using reference TRBV5-1 and TRBJ2-5 for the parts outside the CDR3, the full variable domain is KAGVTQTPRYLIKTRGQQVTLSCSPISGHRSVSWYQQTPGQGLQFLFEYFSETQRNKGNFPGRFSGRQFSNSRSEMNVSTLELGDSALYLCASSLTSGQETQYFGPGTRLLVL.

The CDR3 is CASSQDRVRSDTQYF. In nucleotides, the CDR3 is TGCGCCAGCAGCCAGGACAGGGTGAGGTCAGATACGCAGTATTTT. This rearrangement joins TRBV4-1 to TRBJ2-3, with 8 bases identical to TRBD1. This CDR3 has 15 residues. In germline, CDR1 is MGHRA, CDR2 YSYEKL. With 3 bases clipped from V and 4 bases from J, the junction kept 6 bases outside the gene matches.

The chain combines TRBV10-2 with TRBJ2-1; 11 nucleotides line up with TRBD2. CDR3 length: 16 residues. Germline assignment: CDR1 WSHSY and CDR2 SAAADI. J lost 0 bases, V lost 4 bases, and 2 bases had no gene match. The CDR3 nucleotides are TGCGCCAGCAGTGGGGGACTAGCGGACTCCTACAATGAGCAGTTCTTC. It specifies CASSGGLADSYNEQFF.

The chain combines TRBV11-1 with TRBJ2-1, with D possibly being TRBD2 (5 bases). The CDR3 consists of 14 residues. V was pared by 5 bases and J by 1 base, with 9 bases between. Looked up from germline, CDR1 is SGHAT and CDR2 is FQDESV (reference sequence). The CDR3 DNA sequence: TGTGCCAGCAGCAGGACTGTTTCCTACAATGAGCAGTTCTTC. This sequence encodes CASSRTVSYNEQFF. The entire variable domain, with the rest obtained from reference TRBV11-1 and TRBJ2-1, is as follows: EAEVAQSPRYKITEKSQAVAFWCDPISGHATLYWYRQILGQGPELLVQFQDESVVDDSQLPKDRFSAERLKGVDSTLKIQPAELGDSAMYLCASSRTVSYNEQFFGPGTRLTVL.

The V call is TRBV4-1, the J call TRBJ2-5; the match to TRBD2 covers 7 bases. The germline V gene has CDR1 MGHRA and CDR2 YSYEKL. The CDR3 consists of 15 residues. Unmatched junction bases numbered 16, after V lost 4 bases and J lost 11 bases. The CDR3 is CASSLHVTSTREQYF. The CDR3 bases are TGCGCCAGCAGCCTACACGTGACTAGCACTCGAGAGCAGTACTTC.

This chain links TRBV6-1 with TRBJ2-5, with 8 positions matching TRBD2. Germline loops: CDR1 MNHNS, CDR2 SASEGT. J lost 6 bases, V lost 3 bases, and 3 bases had no gene match. The CDR3 is 13 amino acids. The CDR3 nucleotides read TGTGCCAGCAGTGAGACTAGCGACCAGACCCAGTACTTC. This codes for CASSETSDQTQYF.

The chain employs TRBV28 and TRBJ2-5; TRBD1 matches 10 bases. The tail of the sequence fits TRBJ2-7 better, so the J call may be wrong. The CDR3 spans 14 residues. From germline, CDR1 is MDHEN and CDR2 SYDVKM. The CDR3 DNA reads as TGTGCCAGCACCCTAGGACAGGGGGTTTACGAGCAGTACTTC. Translating it yields CASTLGQGVYEQYF.

V usage is TRBV18 and J usage is TRBJ2-7; 9 nucleotides match TRBD1. CDR1 is KGHSH and CDR2 is LQKENI in the germline V gene. J was trimmed by 0 bases and V by 1 base; bases with no gene match: 4. There are 16 residues in the CDR3. The CDR3 coding sequence is TGTGCCAGCTCACCACTTACGGGACAGGGCTCCTACGAGCAGTACTTC. The encoded protein is CASSPLTGQGSYEQYF.

This chain uses TRBV6-5 with TRBJ2-7, with D uncertain. Per the germline V gene, CDR1 is MNHEY and CDR2 is SVGAGI. The CDR3 runs 13 residues. V was trimmed by 0 bases and J by 4 bases, leaving 7 bases between them. CDR3 region: CASSYSTRYEQYF. As DNA, the CDR3 is TGTGCCAGCAGTTACTCTACTCGGTACGAGCAGTACTTC.

V and J are TRBV7-2 and TRBJ2-1; no reliable D call. The germline CDR1 and CDR2 sequences are SGHTA and FQGNSA. Between the trimmed V and J ends, which lost 0 bases and 9 bases, there was a span of 15 bases. CDR3 length equals 15 residues. This CDR3 reads CASSLALREWGEQFF. Written as DNA, the CDR3 is TGTGCCAGCAGCTTAGCGCTTAGGGAATGGGGTGAGCAGTTCTTC. Combining the CDR3 with reference TRBV7-2 and TRBJ2-1 gives the whole variable domain GAGVSQSPSNKVTEKGKDVELRCDPISGHTALYWYRQSLGQGLEFLIYFQGNSAPDKSGLPSDRFSAERTGGSVSTLTIQRTQQEDSAVYLCASSLALREWGEQFFGPGTRLTVL.

In the case of this clone: The identical CDR3 is also encoded by other nucleotide sequences in the sample. This chain uses TRBV7-2 with TRBJ2-3; D is uncertain. V gave up 5 bases and J gave up 6 bases, with 6 bases separating them. Germline CDR1 is SGHTA and CDR2 is FQGNSA. CDR3 length: 11 amino acids. CDR3 nucleotides: TGTGCCAGCAGCCGCCTGGATACGCAGTATTTT. This codes for CASSRLDTQYF.